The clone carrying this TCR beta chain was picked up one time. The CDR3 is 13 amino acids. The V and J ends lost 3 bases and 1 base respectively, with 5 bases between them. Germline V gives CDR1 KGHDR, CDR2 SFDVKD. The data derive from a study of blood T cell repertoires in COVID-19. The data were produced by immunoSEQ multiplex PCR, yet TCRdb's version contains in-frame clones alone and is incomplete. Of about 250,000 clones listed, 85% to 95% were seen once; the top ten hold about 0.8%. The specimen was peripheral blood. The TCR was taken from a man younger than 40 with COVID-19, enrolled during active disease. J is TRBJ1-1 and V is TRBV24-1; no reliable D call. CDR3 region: CATSDARNTEAFF. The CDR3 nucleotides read TGTGCCACCAGTGATGCCAGGAACACTGAAGCTTTCTTT.